This T cell receptor beta chain was obtained from a study of T-cell memory formation after mild COVID-19. About the study: TCR clusters were largely donor specific.

This clonotype was observed at least ten times. The antigen is not known. Study findings and constraints: Second-wave clones reaching peak frequency on day 37 lacked confirmed SARS-CoV-2 specificity. Cross-reactive memory appears to have joined, as suggested by some responding clones showing up in pre-infection memory.

TCRdb processed the 5' RACE reads anew with MiXCR; each CDR3 protein has one entry. The sample yields 350,000 to 500,000 distinct CDR3 sequences, 18% seen once. The CDR3 runs 13 residues. Trimming removed 10 bases from V and 2 bases from J, with 11 bases in between. Per germline, CDR1 SGHAT and CDR2 FQNNGV. The chain recombines TRBV11-2 with TRBJ2-2; D ambiguous. This receptor was taken from a young man who had mild COVID-19 (a few samples of this study predate the infection). Cell type and time point are not known. Sequenced input: PBMCs or a T cell subset sorted from them (not recorded which). The CDR3 DNA follows: TGTGCCACCGCCTGGGGTAACACCGGGGAGCTGTTTTTT. Protein sequence: CATAWGNTGELFF.